The source of this T cell receptor (beta chain) is a study of cytomegalovirus exposure and HLA in healthy donors. Across the whole study: Drawn from HLA-typed donors, approximately 85 million unique TCRs were held in an early data release. General study points: HLA alleles showed associations with about 15,000 TCR beta sequences in a later analysis, at a 0.05 false discovery rate.

The PCR contained 60 Vbeta and 13 Jbeta primers. Clones were read by immunoSEQ multiplex PCR, and TCRdb kept only the in-frame ones, dropping some. There are approximately 150,000 clones in the sample; around 77% occur only once, and over 1.1% lies in the top ten. The table lists this clone with a few counts. Its antigen is unidentified. Sequenced input: PBMCs. The TCR sequence derives from a man aged 60-69 years in good health and CMV-seronegative.

CDR3: CASSEVVDAGEQFF. The CDR3 DNA follows: TGTGCCAGCAGTGAAGTCGTAGACGCGGGTGAGCAGTTCTTC. V gene TRBV6-1 combines with J gene TRBJ2-1, with D possibly TRBD2 on 5 matching bases. This CDR3 spans 14 amino acids. Germline-derived CDR1 and CDR2 are MNHNS and SASEGT. Trimming pared 1 base from V and 9 bases from J, leaving 13 bases between.